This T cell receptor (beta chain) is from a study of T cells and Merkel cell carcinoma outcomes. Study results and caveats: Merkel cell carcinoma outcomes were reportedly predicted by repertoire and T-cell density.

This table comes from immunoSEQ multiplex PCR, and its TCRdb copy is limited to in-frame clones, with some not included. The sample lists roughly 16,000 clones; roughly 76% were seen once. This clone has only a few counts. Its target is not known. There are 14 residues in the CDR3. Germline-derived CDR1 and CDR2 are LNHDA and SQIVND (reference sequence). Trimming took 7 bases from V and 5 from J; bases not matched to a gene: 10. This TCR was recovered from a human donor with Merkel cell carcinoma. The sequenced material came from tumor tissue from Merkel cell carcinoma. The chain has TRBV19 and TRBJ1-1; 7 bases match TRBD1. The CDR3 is CASTEQGLETEAFF. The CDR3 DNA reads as TGTGCCAGTACTGAACAGGGGTTGGAAACTGAAGCTTTCTTT. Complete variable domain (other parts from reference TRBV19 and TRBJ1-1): DGGITQSPKYLFRKEGQNVTLSCEQNLNHDAMYWYRQDPGQGLRLIYYSQIVNDFQKGDIAEGYSVSREKKESFPLTVTSAQKNPTAFYLCASTEQGLETEAFFGQGTRLTVV.